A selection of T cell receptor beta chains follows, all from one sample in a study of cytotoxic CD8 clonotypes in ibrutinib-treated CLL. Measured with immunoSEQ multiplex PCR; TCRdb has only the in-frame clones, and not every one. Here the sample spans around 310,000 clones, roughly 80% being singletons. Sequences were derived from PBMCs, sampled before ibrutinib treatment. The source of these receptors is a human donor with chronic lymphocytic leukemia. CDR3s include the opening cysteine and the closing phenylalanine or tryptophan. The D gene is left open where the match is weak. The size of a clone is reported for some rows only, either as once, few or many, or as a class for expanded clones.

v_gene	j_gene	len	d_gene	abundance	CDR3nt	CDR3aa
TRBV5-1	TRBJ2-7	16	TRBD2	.	TGCGCCAGCAGCGGAGTAGCGCGGGAGGGCATTTACGAGCAGTACTTC	CASSGVAREGIYEQYF
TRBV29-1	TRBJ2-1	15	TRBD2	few	TGCAGCGTGGGGACTAGCGGGAGTGGATACAATGAGCAGTTCTTC	CSVGTSGSGYNEQFF
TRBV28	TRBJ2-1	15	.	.	TGTGCCAGCAGCGCCGCTAGAAACTCCTACAATGAGCAGTTCTTC	CASSAARNSYNEQFF
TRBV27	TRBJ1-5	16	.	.	TGTGCCAGCAGTTTATCAACAGGGCTGGGCAATCAGCCCCAGCATTTT	CASSLSTGLGNQPQHF
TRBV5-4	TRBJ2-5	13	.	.	TGTGCCAGCAGCTTGGTGTCCCAAGAGACCCAGTACTTC	CASSLVSQETQYF
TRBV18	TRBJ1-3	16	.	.	TGTGCCAGCTCACCTATTTTTGAAGGAACCGGGAACACCATATATTTT	CASSPIFEGTGNTIYF
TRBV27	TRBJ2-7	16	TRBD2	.	TGTGCCAGCAGTCTATCAGCGGGAGGGCCCAGATACGAGCAGTACTTC	CASSLSAGGPRYEQYF
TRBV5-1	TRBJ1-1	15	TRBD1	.	TGCGCCAGCAGCTCGAGACAGGGGGCGGGCACTGAAGCTTTCTTT	CASSSRQGAGTEAFF
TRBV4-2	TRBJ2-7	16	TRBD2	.	TGTGCCAGCAGCCAGGGGACTAGCGGGGTCATCTACGAGCAGTACTTC	CASSQGTSGVIYEQYF
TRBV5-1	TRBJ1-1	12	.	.	TGCGCCAGCAGCTTCGAGGGTCCCTTAGCTTTCTTT	CASSFEGPLAFF
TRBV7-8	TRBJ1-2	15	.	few	TGTGCCAGCAGCTTAGGACAGAGCGGCGGCTATGGCTACACCTTC	CASSLGQSGGYGYTF
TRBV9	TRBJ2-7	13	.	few	TGTGCCAGCAGCGTAGCAGTTTTCGACGAGCAGTACTTC	CASSVAVFDEQYF
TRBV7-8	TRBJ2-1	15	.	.	TGTGCCACGCACCCGAGTCTTAGCTCCTACAATGAGCAGTTCTTC	CATHPSLSSYNEQFF
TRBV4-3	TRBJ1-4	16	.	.	TGCGCCAGCAGCGACACGCTGGGGGTCACTAATGAAAAACTGTTTTTT	CASSDTLGVTNEKLFF
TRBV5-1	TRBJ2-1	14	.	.	TGCGCCAGCAGCTTGGATGGGTCCTACAATGAGCAGTTCTTC	CASSLDGSYNEQFF
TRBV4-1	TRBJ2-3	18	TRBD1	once	TGCGCCAGCAGCCACGGACAGGGTTTCCCTCGTAACACAGATACGCAGTATTTT	CASSHGQGFPRNTDTQYF
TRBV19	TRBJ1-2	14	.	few	TGTGCCAGCCGACTTCAGACGGACAACTATGGCTACACCTTC	CASRLQTDNYGYTF
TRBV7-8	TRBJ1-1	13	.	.	TGTGCCAGCAGCTTAGGTGGGCATGATGAAGCTTTCTTT	CASSLGGHDEAFF
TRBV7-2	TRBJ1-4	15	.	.	TGTGCCAGCAGCACCCAGGGTTCTAAGGATGAAAAACTGTTTTTT	CASSTQGSKDEKLFF
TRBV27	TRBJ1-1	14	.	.	TGTGCCAGCAGTTTATTGAGGGTGAACACTGAAGCTTTCTTT	CASSLLRVNTEAFF
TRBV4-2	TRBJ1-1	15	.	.	TGTGCCAGCAGCCAAGAACGAGGCATGAACACTGAAGCTTTCTTT	CASSQERGMNTEAFF
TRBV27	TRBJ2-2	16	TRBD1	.	TGTGCCAGCAGTTTATTGGGGACAGGGATCACCGGGGAGCTGTTTTTT	CASSLLGTGITGELFF
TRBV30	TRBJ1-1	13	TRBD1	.	TGTGCCTGGACAAGCCGGGACAGCATTGAAGCTTTCTTT	CAWTSRDSIEAFF
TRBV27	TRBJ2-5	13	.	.	TGTGCCAGCAGTCTTACAGGATTAGAGACCCAGTACTTC	CASSLTGLETQYF
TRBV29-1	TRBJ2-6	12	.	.	TGCAGCGTTTATTCCGGGGCCAACGTCCTGACTTTC	CSVYSGANVLTF
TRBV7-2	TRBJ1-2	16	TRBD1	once	TGTGCCAGCAGCTTACGGATCACAGGGGTTGGGGATGGCTACACCTTC	CASSLRITGVGDGYTF
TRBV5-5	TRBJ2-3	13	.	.	TGTGCCAGCAGCACCGGACTTACAGATACGCAGTATTTT	CASSTGLTDTQYF
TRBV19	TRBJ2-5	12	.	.	TGTGCCAGTAGTCAGACACAAGAGACCCAGTACTTC	CASSQTQETQYF
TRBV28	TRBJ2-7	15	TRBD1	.	TGTGCCAGCAGTTCGCCCGGGACAGGGGAGCTCGAGCAGTACTTC	CASSSPGTGELEQYF
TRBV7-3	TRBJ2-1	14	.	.	TGTGCCCATTTGAGGCGGGAAGGCTACAATGAGCAGTTCTTC	CAHLRREGYNEQFF
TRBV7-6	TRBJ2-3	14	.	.	TGTGCCAGCAGCCATCAATCTAGCACAGATACGCAGTATTTT	CASSHQSSTDTQYF
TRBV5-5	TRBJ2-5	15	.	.	TGTGCCAGCAGCTTAAACGGAGGAAGCCAAGAGACCCAGTACTTC	CASSLNGGSQETQYF
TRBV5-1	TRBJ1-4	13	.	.	TGCGCCAGCAGGTGGGACACTAATGAAAAACTGTTTTTT	CASRWDTNEKLFF
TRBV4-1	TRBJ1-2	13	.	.	TGCGCCAGCAGCCAAGTCCCAGGGGAGGGCTACACCTTC	CASSQVPGEGYTF
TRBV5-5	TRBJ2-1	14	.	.	TGTGCCAGCAGCTACCAGACGGCGAGAGGTGAGCAGTTCTTC	CASSYQTARGEQFF
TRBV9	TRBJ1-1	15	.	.	TGTGCCAGCAGCGCGTACTCGACAGGGAACACTGAAGCTTTCTTT	CASSAYSTGNTEAFF
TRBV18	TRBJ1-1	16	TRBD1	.	TGTGCCAGCTCACCCCGACAGGGGATGGCGCACACTGAAGCTTTCTTT	CASSPRQGMAHTEAFF
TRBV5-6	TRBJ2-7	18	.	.	TGTGCCAGCAGCGAGGGGCCTGGGGGCCCTGGGACCTCCTACGAGCAGTACTTC	CASSEGPGGPGTSYEQYF
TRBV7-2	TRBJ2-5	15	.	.	TGTGCCAGCAGCTTAGTCGGGTACGTGGGAGAGACCCAGTACTTC	CASSLVGYVGETQYF
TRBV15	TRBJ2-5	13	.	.	TGTGCCACCAGCAGAGAGAACCAAGAGACCCAGTACTTC	CATSRENQETQYF
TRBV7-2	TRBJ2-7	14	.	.	TGTGCCAGCAGCGGACAGATGAGCTCCTACGAGCAGTACTTC	CASSGQMSSYEQYF
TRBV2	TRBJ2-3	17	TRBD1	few	TGTGCCAGCAGTGAAGACTGGGGCAGGGGGCGGGCAGATACGCAGTATTTT	CASSEDWGRGRADTQYF
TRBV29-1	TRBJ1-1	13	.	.	TGCAGCGTTGATAACCCGGGGAACACTGAAGCTTTCTTT	CSVDNPGNTEAFF
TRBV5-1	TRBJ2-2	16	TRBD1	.	TGCGCCAGCAGCCCACACCGGGACAGCAGCACCGGGGAGCTGTTTTTT	CASSPHRDSSTGELFF
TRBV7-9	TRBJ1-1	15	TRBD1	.	TGTGCCAGCAGCCCGATGACAGGGGAGAATACTGAAGCTTTCTTT	CASSPMTGENTEAFF
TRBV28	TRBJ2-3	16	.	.	TGTGCCAGCAGCGATCCCGGGGTTGGGGGCACAGATACGCAGTATTTT	CASSDPGVGGTDTQYF
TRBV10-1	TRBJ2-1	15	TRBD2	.	TGCGCCAGCAGCTTTAGCGGGAGTTCCTACAATGAGCAGTTCTTC	CASSFSGSSYNEQFF
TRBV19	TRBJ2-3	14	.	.	TGTGCCAGTAGTATAGGGGAGAGCACAGATACGCAGTATTTT	CASSIGESTDTQYF
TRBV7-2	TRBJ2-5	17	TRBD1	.	TGTGCCAGCAGCTTAACAGTTCGGACAGGGGTACCAGAGACCCAGTACTTC	CASSLTVRTGVPETQYF
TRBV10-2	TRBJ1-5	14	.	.	TGCGCCAGCAGTGAGGCGCAGGTGCGTCAGCCCCAGCATTTT	CASSEAQVRQPQHF
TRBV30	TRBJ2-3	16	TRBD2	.	TGTGCCTGGAGCGGCCTGGCTAGCGGGAGGTATGATACGCAGTATTTT	CAWSGLASGRYDTQYF
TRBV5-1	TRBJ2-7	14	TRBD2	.	TGCGCCAGCAGCGCGACTAGCAGCCGCTACGAGCAGTACTTC	CASSATSSRYEQYF
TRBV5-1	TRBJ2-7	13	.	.	TGCGCCAGCAGCAGGGGACTGGGGCAGGAGCAGTACTTC	CASSRGLGQEQYF